This TCR beta chain was observed in a study of human thymus T cells. CDR3 size: 18 residues. The V gene's germline CDR1 is LGHNA and CDR2 YNFKEQ. Trimming removed 3 bases from V and 8 bases from J, with 25 bases in between. Thymus specimens were resections from corrective heart surgery. Healthy Finnish infants having corrective surgery for congenital heart defects served as donors. Study-wide points: Related research examined unrelated individuals and reported that their thymic repertoires overlapped highly. V and J genes seemed to be used with bias in thymic and blood repertoires.

Only in-frame clones appear in the TCRdb table, and some are missing; sequencing was by immunoSEQ multiplex PCR. The sample comprises tens of thousands of clones, 85% to 95% of which are singletons, and 0.03% to 0.035% rests with the top ten. Regarding this clone: Its target is not known.

Sequencing used thymus tissue. The V gene is TRBV4-2, the J gene TRBJ1-4, with a weak D call TRBD1 (6 bases). This clonotype was obtained from a girl under three years old with a congenital heart defect but otherwise immunologically healthy. CDR3 sequence reads: CASSHRGWGRHHREKLFF. CDR3 DNA sequence: TGTGCCAGCAGCCACCGGGGATGGGGGCGCCATCATCGCGAAAAACTGTTTTTT.